This T cell receptor beta chain was recorded in a study of blood T cell repertoires in COVID-19. Germline values: CDR1 SGHNT, CDR2 YYREEE (reference sequence). Trimming shortened V by 4 bases and J by 7 bases, and 15 bases separated the two germline ends. This CDR3 is built from 13 residues. In the source study's methods: Nucleated cell number was recorded as an estimate derived from reference gene primer amplification. TCRdb keeps only in-frame clones here, not all; method: immunoSEQ multiplex PCR. For V, J and clone size, that table is used; D and trimming come from the DNA. The sample holds more than 300,000 clones, more than 75% seen once.

The rearrangement uses TRBV5-4 and TRBJ2-7; maybe TRBD1 (6 bases). Material: PBMCs or T cells enriched from blood (not recorded which). The clonotype was recovered from a man in his forties in a cohort exposed to, infected with or recovered from COVID-19 (not recorded which). The CDR3 spells CASSRDTGYEQYF. The CDR3 DNA reads TGTGCCAGCAGCCGGGACACCGGGTATGAGCAGTACTTC.